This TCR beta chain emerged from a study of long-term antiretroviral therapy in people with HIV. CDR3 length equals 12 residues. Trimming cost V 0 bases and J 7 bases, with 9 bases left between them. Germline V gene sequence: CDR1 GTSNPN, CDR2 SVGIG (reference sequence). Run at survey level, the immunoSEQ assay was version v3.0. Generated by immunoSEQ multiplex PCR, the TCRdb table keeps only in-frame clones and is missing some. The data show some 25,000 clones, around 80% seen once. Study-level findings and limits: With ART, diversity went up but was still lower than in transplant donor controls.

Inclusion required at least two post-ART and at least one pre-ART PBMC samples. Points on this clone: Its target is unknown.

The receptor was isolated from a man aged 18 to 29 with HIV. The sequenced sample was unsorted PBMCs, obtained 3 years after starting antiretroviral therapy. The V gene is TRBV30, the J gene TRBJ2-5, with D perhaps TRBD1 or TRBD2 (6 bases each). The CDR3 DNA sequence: TGTGCCTGGAGTGTAGGGGGGTCGACCCAGTACTTC. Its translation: CAWSVGGSTQYF.